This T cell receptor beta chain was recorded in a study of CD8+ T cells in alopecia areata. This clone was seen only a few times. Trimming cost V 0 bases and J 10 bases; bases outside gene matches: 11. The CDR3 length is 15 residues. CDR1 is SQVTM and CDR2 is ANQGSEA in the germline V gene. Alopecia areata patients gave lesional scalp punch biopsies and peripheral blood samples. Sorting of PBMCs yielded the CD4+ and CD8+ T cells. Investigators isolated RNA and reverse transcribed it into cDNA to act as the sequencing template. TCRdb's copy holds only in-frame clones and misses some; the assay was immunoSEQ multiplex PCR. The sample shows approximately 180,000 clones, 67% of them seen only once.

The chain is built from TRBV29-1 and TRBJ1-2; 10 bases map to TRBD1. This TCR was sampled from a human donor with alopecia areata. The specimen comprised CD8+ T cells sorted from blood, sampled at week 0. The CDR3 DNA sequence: TGCAGCGTTGAAGATACAGGACAGGGGGATCTCGTCTACACCTTC. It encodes CSVEDTGQGDLVYTF.